The 28 T cell receptor beta chains given below trace back to one sample, sequenced in a study of Graves' ophthalmopathy and Graves' hyperthyroidism. Amplification of the TCR beta CDR3 regions used RNA transcripts (as template). Second-round multiplex PCR came after a first-round RT-PCR that employed HTBI primers. TCRdb reprocessed the multiplex PCR reads via MiXCR and lists one record per CDR3 protein. The repertoire holds about 700,000 distinct CDR3 sequences, with roughly 41% as singletons. Sequencing used peripheral blood. Every receptor here comes from an adult man with Graves' ophthalmopathy.

About this clonotype itself: One junction end does not reproduce the germline sequence, and a read error may be involved. The rearrangement links TRBV10-2 to TRBJ2-7, with 7 bases that match TRBD1. The CDR3 loop spans 13 amino acids. Germline values: CDR1 WSHSY, CDR2 SAAADI. Here the CDR3 DNA reads TGTGCCAGCTCACCGACAGGGTACTACGAGCAGTACTTC. Encoded protein: CASSPTGYYEQYF.

This clonotype was recorded many times. V usage is TRBV19 and J usage is TRBJ2-7, with a weak D call TRBD2 (6 bases). This CDR3 is built from 15 residues. V shed 1 base and J shed 0 bases, with 10 bases lying between them. Germline CDR1 reads LNHDA; CDR2 reads SQIVND (reference sequence). The CDR3 bases are TGTGCCAGTAGTATAGGTCCCGGGAGCTCCTACGAGCAGTACTTC. This codes for CASSIGPGSSYEQYF.

A single count supports this clonotype. The chain carries TRBV10-3 and TRBJ2-7, with 8 bases matching TRBD2. Germline CDR1 is ENHRY and CDR2 is SYGVKD. The CDR3 extends over 17 amino acids. V lost 1 base to trimming and J lost 1 base; unmatched junction nucleotides: 9. CDR3 loop: CAISELGGASGSYEQYF. CDR3 nucleotides: TGTGCCATCAGTGAGTTGGGTGGGGCTAGCGGGTCCTACGAGCAGTACTTC.

J is TRBJ1-1 and V is TRBV29-1; 9 nucleotides align to TRBD1. The junction had 12 bases not matched to a gene; V was cut back by 3 bases and J by 7 bases. Germline CDR1 reads SQVTM; CDR2 reads ANQGSEA. The CDR3 spans 15 residues. CDR3 residues: CSVELGIGTGSEAFF. The DNA for the CDR3 is TGCAGCGTTGAGTTAGGAATCGGGACAGGGAGTGAAGCTTTCTTT.

The genes are TRBV27 and TRBJ2-7; TRBD1 matches 8 bases. CDR1 is MNHEY and CDR2 is SMNVEV in the germline V gene (reference sequence). V was clipped by 1 base and J by 3 bases; unmatched bases: 8. This CDR3 is built from 16 residues. DNA of the CDR3: TGTGCCAGCAGTTTATTTGGCCAGGGGGCCGTCTACGAGCAGTACTTC. Translating it yields CASSLFGQGAVYEQYF.

This clonotype has ten or more counts. The chain carries TRBV7-3 and TRBJ2-5; D ambiguous. Trimming took 1 base from V and 2 from J, leaving 11 bases between them. Germline values: CDR1 SGHTA, CDR2 FQGTGA. The CDR3 extends over 15 amino acids. CDR3 residues: CASSLSRSTQETQYF. The CDR3 DNA sequence: TGTGCCAGCAGCTTAAGTAGGTCGACGCAAGAGACCCAGTACTTC.

This clonotype was seen only a few times. The chain combines TRBV12-3 or TRBV12-4 with TRBJ1-1; TRBD1 matches at 7 bases. J lost 5 bases, V lost 6 bases, and 9 bases had no gene match. CDR3 length: 14 amino acids. The CDR3, as DNA: TGTGCCAGCAGGCAGAGGGGGCAAGAGACTGAAGCTTTCTTT. As protein: CASRQRGQETEAFF.

The chain recombines TRBV5-1 with TRBJ1-5, with TRBD1 identical over 7 bases. The CDR3 spans 16 residues. Trimming cost V 0 bases and J 0 bases; bases outside gene matches: 3. Germline CDR1 reads SGHRS; CDR2 reads YFSETQ. The CDR3 sequence: CASSLGDSYSNQPQHF. The CDR3, as DNA: TGCGCCAGCAGCTTGGGGGACAGTTATAGCAATCAGCCCCAGCATTTT.

This clonotype was recorded many times. The genes are TRBV4-2 and TRBJ1-4; D remains unclear. Trimming shortened V by 0 bases and J by 4 bases, and 6 bases separated the two germline ends. CDR3 size: 14 residues. The V gene's germline CDR1 is LGHNA and CDR2 YNFKEQ. CDR3 sequence (DNA): TGTGCCAGCAGCCAAGAACCGAATAATGAAAAACTGTTTTTT. This encodes CASSQEPNNEKLFF.

This clonotype occurred many times. The J gene is TRBJ2-5, the V gene TRBV10-3; perhaps TRBD2 as D (6 bases). The CDR3 extends over 15 amino acids. The V end lost 0 bases, the J end lost 1 base, and 9 bases lay between the germline ends. Germline assignment: CDR1 ENHRY and CDR2 SYGVKD. The CDR3 region has the DNA TGTGCCATCAGTGAGTCGGAGGGCATCCAAGAGACCCAGTACTTC. Protein: CAISESEGIQETQYF.

Points on this clonotype: A read error is possible here, since a much larger clone lies one base away. Given the absence of the conserved phenylalanine or tryptophan at the CDR3 end, a read error is likely. This CDR3 reads CASTFGTASYEQYL. The DNA for the CDR3 is TGTGCCAGCACCTTTGGGACAGCCTCCTACGAGCAGTACCTC. This chain uses TRBV10-3 with TRBJ2-7; the match to TRBD1 covers 7 bases. Germline CDR1 ENHRY, CDR2 SYGVKD. Trimming removed 10 bases from V and 0 bases from J; junction bases left unmatched: 9. The CDR3 is 14 amino acids.

This clonotype was seen ten or more times. The chain recombines TRBV10-3 with TRBJ2-7; 9 bases match TRBD2. CDR3 length: 14 amino acids. CDR1 and CDR2 from the germline V gene are ENHRY and SYGVKD. Trimming removed 10 bases from V and 7 bases from J; junction bases left unmatched: 14. The CDR3 here is CATMVREGLGEQYF. CDR3 nucleotides: TGTGCCACCATGGTGCGGGAGGGCCTTGGGGAGCAGTACTTC.

The CDR3, as DNA: TGTGCCAGCAGCTTAGAAGTCCAGACGAACACCGGGGAGCTGTTTTTT. It codes for CASSLEVQTNTGELFF. V gene TRBV7-8 combines with J gene TRBJ2-2, with D hard to call. The germline V gene encodes CDR1 SGHVS and CDR2 FQNEAQ. V was pared by 1 base and J by 0 bases, with 9 bases between. The CDR3 loop spans 16 amino acids.

This clonotype came up many times. V is TRBV7-6 and J is TRBJ2-2; perhaps TRBD1 as D (5 bases). This CDR3 comprises 14 residues. V was trimmed by 5 bases and J by 3 bases, leaving 10 bases between them. Germline CDR1 and CDR2: SGHVS and FNYEAQ. CDR3 nucleotides: TGTGCCAGCAGCCAGGACATTTACACCGGGGAGCTGTTTTTT. It yields the protein CASSQDIYTGELFF. Complete variable domain (other parts from reference TRBV7-6 and TRBJ2-2): GAGVSQSPRYKVTKRGQDVALRCDPISGHVSLYWYRQALGQGPEFLTYFNYEAQQDKSGLPNDRFSAERPEGSISTLTIQRTEQRDSAMYRCASSQDIYTGELFFGEGSRLTVL.

V and J are TRBV2 and TRBJ2-5; TRBD2 matches at 14 bases. V shed 6 bases and J 2 bases; nucleotides not matched to a gene: 14. The CDR3 sequence is 19 residues long. Germline V gene lookup returns CDR1 SNHLY and CDR2 FYNNEI. The CDR3 here is CASSQAPGTSGGPQETQYF. The CDR3 region has the DNA TGTGCCAGCAGCCAAGCGCCCGGGACTAGCGGGGGCCCACAAGAGACCCAGTACTTC.

This clonotype showed up just once. The chain recombines TRBV10-3 with TRBJ2-2, with 7 positions matching TRBD1. The V gene end was trimmed by 3 bases and the J gene end by 2 bases; junction bases not matched to a gene: 12. Germline CDR1 reads ENHRY; CDR2 reads SYGVKD. CDR3 length equals 18 residues. DNA of the CDR3: TGTGCCATCAGTGACGACATCCGGACAGGACCTAACACCGGGGAGCTGTTTTTT. It codes for CAISDDIRTGPNTGELFF.

This sequence joins TRBV5-1 and TRBJ1-4; D is unresolved. V was cut by 3 bases and J by 2 bases, with 14 bases left in between. The CDR3 is 16 residues long. Germline V gene lookup returns CDR1 SGHRS and CDR2 YFSETQ. The CDR3 reads CASSYLSVGTNEKLFF. CDR3 nucleotides: TGCGCCAGCAGCTACTTATCGGTAGGGACTAATGAAAAACTGTTTTTT.

CDR3 DNA sequence: TGTGCCAGCAGTACAGGGGGTTATGAGCAGTTCTTC. It is translated as CASSTGGYEQFF. This rearrangement joins TRBV7-9 to TRBJ2-5; 8 bases are shared with TRBD1. The DNA matches TRBJ2-1 better at its end, which makes the J call doubtful. This CDR3 is built from 12 residues. Germline V gene lookup returns CDR1 SEHNR and CDR2 FQNEAQ (reference sequence).

V usage is TRBV6-4 and J usage is TRBJ2-7, with D uncertain. Germline V gene sequence: CDR1 MRHNA, CDR2 SNTAGT. This CDR3 contains 14 residues. The V end lost 8 bases, the J end lost 3 bases, and 17 bases lay between the germline ends. The DNA for the CDR3 is TGTGCCAGCGGCGGCCTTTGCCGTCTCTACGAGCAGTACTTC. Encoded protein: CASGGLCRLYEQYF.

This clonotype was counted only a few times. The rearrangement uses TRBV19 and TRBJ1-5, with D possibly matching TRBD1 (5 bases). This CDR3 has 15 residues. Between the trimmed V and J ends, which lost 2 bases and 4 bases, there was a span of 12 bases. The germline CDR1 and CDR2 sequences are LNHDA and SQIVND (reference sequence). The CDR3 sequence is CASSILRQINQPQHF. DNA for the CDR3: TGTGCCAGTAGTATACTAAGACAGATTAATCAGCCCCAGCATTTT.

This clonotype was counted between two and nine times. The V gene is TRBV9, the J gene TRBJ2-7, with D tentatively TRBD1 or TRBD2 (5 bases each). Germline V gene sequence: CDR1 SGDLS, CDR2 YYNGEE. The V end was cut by 4 bases, the J end by 1 base, with 15 bases between. This CDR3 is built from 15 residues. The CDR3 bases are TGTGCCAGCAGCCCGACGACGGGGCGGTCCTACGAGCAGTACTTC. Amino acids: CASSPTTGRSYEQYF. The complete variable domain, with remaining parts taken from reference TRBV9 and TRBJ2-7, reads DSGVTQTPKHLITATGQRVTLRCSPRSGDLSVYWYQQSLDQGLQFLIQYYNGEERAKGNILERFSAQQFPDLHSELNLSSLELGDSALYFCASSPTTGRSYEQYFGPGTRLTVT.

The rearrangement links TRBV7-8 to TRBJ1-6, with TRBD1 identical over 8 bases. The CDR3 runs 15 residues. CDR1 is SGHVS and CDR2 is FQNEAQ in the germline V gene. The V and J ends lost 5 bases and 8 bases, in that order; junction bases with no gene match: 8. Written as DNA, the CDR3 is TGTGCCAGCAGCGAGACCAGGGGGCCTCATTCACCCCTCCACTTT. Translation: CASSETRGPHSPLHF.

This chain connects TRBV12-5 to TRBJ2-7, with TRBD2 matching over 9 bases. The germline V gene has CDR1 LGHNT and CDR2 FRNRAP. This CDR3 spans 15 amino acids. V shed 1 base and J 3 bases; nucleotides not matched to a gene: 4. The CDR3 DNA reads TGTGCTAGTGGTTTGGGACTAGCGGCCTTCTACGAGCAGTACTTC. This sequence encodes CASGLGLAAFYEQYF.

This rearrangement joins TRBV29-1 to TRBJ1-4; D is perhaps TRBD1 (5 bases). Germline values: CDR1 SQVTM, CDR2 ANQGSEA. V was clipped by 6 bases and J by 8 bases, with 13 bases between them. The CDR3 has 12 residues. In nucleotides, the CDR3 is TGCAGCGTAGTGCGGGGACGCGAAAAACTGTTTTTT. Encoded protein: CSVVRGREKLFF.

This clonotype appeared many times. The rearrangement links TRBV19 to TRBJ1-4, with D unclear. Germline-derived CDR1 and CDR2 are LNHDA and SQIVND (reference sequence). The V end lost 7 bases, the J end lost 2 bases, and 14 bases lay between the germline ends. CDR3 length equals 15 residues. DNA of the CDR3: TGTGCCAGTAAGCGGGTGGTGGAGACTAATGAAAAACTGTTTTTT. Amino acids: CASKRVVETNEKLFF.

The genes are TRBV7-8 and TRBJ1-2, with 7 bases aligning to TRBD1. Germline V lookup: CDR1 SGHVS, CDR2 FQNEAQ. The ends lost 3 bases at V and 11 bases at J; junction bases unmatched: 9. This CDR3 spans 13 amino acids. The CDR3 sequence is CASSFKGASWYTF. The CDR3 DNA reads as TGTGCCAGCAGCTTTAAGGGGGCGAGTTGGTACACCTTC.

V and J are TRBV7-2 and TRBJ1-1; D not certain. The CDR3 has 15 amino acids. Germline V gene data show CDR1 as SGHTA and CDR2 as FQGNSA. Trimming removed 5 bases at V and 12 bases at J, with 25 bases between. The CDR3 nucleotides read TGTGCCAGCAGCCTAGAGGGAGCCTCTCAAAGCGGGTCTTTCTTT. This sequence encodes CASSLEGASQSGSFF.

J is TRBJ1-2 and V is TRBV29-1; perhaps TRBD1 as D (6 bases). CDR1 is SQVTM and CDR2 is ANQGSEA in the germline V gene. Trimming removed 6 bases at V and 13 bases at J, with 24 bases between. The CDR3 contains 13 residues. The CDR3 bases are TGCAGCGTGGGGTCCCGGGACACTTTAGGCATCACCTTC. Amino acid sequence: CSVGSRDTLGITF.